This TCR beta chain comes out of a study of cytomegalovirus exposure and HLA in healthy donors. The PCR ran on 60 Vbeta and 13 Jbeta primers. Generated by immunoSEQ multiplex PCR, the TCRdb table keeps only in-frame clones and is missing some. The sample records around 74,000 clones, roughly 78% being singletons. The CDR3 has 13 amino acids. The V end lost 11 bases, the J end lost 2 bases, and 16 bases lay between the germline ends. Germline loops: CDR1 MNHNY, CDR2 SVGAGI (reference sequence). The sequence derives from a man in his thirties or forties in good health and CMV-seronegative. Material for sequencing was PBMCs. The V gene is TRBV6-6, the J gene TRBJ2-7, with D maybe TRBD1 (6 bases). The DNA of the CDR3 is TGTGCCCCAGACAGGATGGTCCCCTACGAGCAGTACTTC. As protein: CAPDRMVPYEQYF.